This entry features one T cell receptor (beta chain) sequence. The target of this receptor is not known. Base qualities are missing; no much larger clone stands one base away. These data are taken from a study of OX40 agonist ivuxolimab in advanced cancers. Regarding the complete study: Ivuxolimab was a fully human IgG2 agonistic monoclonal antibody targeting the costimulatory receptor OX40 (CD134). Three dose-escalation patients achieved partial responses, one with hepatocellular carcinoma and two with cutaneous melanoma. Prior anti-PD-1, anti-PD-L1 or anti-CTLA-4 therapy was permitted, and 35% to 40% of dose-escalation patients had received checkpoint inhibitors. In the dose-escalation cohort, roughly 80% of patients were male, and the mean age was approximately 60 years, with a range of 23 to 79. Intravenous ivuxolimab was administered to patients every 2 weeks at six dose levels: 0.01, 0.1, 0.3, 1.5, 3 and 10 mg/kg. The purpose of peripheral TCRbeta sequencing was to test whether ivuxolimab changed TCR sequence diversity and led to clonal T-cell expansion. Among the approximately 54 dose-escalation patients, around 20 had hepatocellular carcinoma, approximately 15 melanoma, 9 renal cell carcinoma and 9 head and neck cancer. The paper reports the monotherapy dose-escalation portion (N of about 51 patients) of the phase I ivuxolimab trial. General study outcomes and caveats: At doses of 0.1 to 3.0 mg/kg, clonal expansion of both CD4+ and CD8+ T cells in blood was seen between baseline and week 6. On average, CD8+ T cells showed more expanded clones than CD4+ T cells after ivuxolimab. Low levels of normalized T-cell clonal expansion were also shown by some nonresponding patients. The antigen specificity of the peripheral T cells that underwent clonal expansion was not determined. In partial responders in the 0.1-3.0 mg/kg groups, normalized peripheral clonal expansion was found to be among the lowest, especially among CD8+ T cells.

CDR1 and CDR2 (SGDLS, YYNGEE) derive from the germline V gene. The CDR3 measures 15 amino acids from cysteine to phenylalanine. This entry keeps only the CDR3 DNA: 45 bases, framed from base 1. The junction carries 14 bases between V and J, which are trimmed by 4 bases and 2 bases respectively. Patients with autoimmune disease history or receiving systemic immunosuppression were excluded from the trial. Peripheral blood for TCR sequencing was collected from all dose cohorts at baseline, on cycle 4 day 1, and on cycle 7 day 1. The samples were drawn from a first-in-human, open-label, multicenter phase I dose-escalation trial of ivuxolimab. Adults with locally advanced or metastatic melanoma, renal cell, hepatocellular, or head and neck squamous cell carcinoma were enrolled in the trial. Before TCR sequencing, CD4+ T cells and CD8+ T cells from peripheral blood were sorted into separate populations.

Genomic DNA was isolated from the sorted cells so that the TCRbeta CDR3 region could be sequenced. The immunoSEQ Assay was used for sequencing of TCRbeta CDR3 regions. The clones in this table, taken by TCRdb from immuneACCESS, are in-frame only. Not every clone is retained; where verified, under half of the shortfall comes from an unresolved V gene, and the cause of the rest is unknown. This sample comprises approximately 34,000 clones, around 90% of them detected only once. Together, the top ten hold under 65% of the sample. This TCR came from an adult with an advanced solid tumor such as melanoma, head and neck, liver or kidney cancer. This specimen consisted of CD4+ or CD8+ T cells sorted from blood, obtained in a trial of the OX40 agonist ivuxolimab. The chain was built from TRBV9 and TRBJ2-3, and possibly TRBD1, on 5 matching bases. The CDR3 amino acid sequence is: CASSQSGYPTDTQYF. The DNA sequence is given as TGTGCCAGCAGCCAATCAGGGTATCCCACAGATACGCAGTATTTT.